The source of this TCR beta chain is a study of graft-versus-host responses after intestinal transplantation. Background on the study: Recipients underwent multivisceral, liver-intestinal, or isolated intestinal transplants.

The repertoire was sequenced with immunoSEQ multiplex PCR; TCRdb's copy has only in-frame clones and lacks some. The table shows some 120,000 clones, with 90% occurring only once. This clone was found a few times. Its matching antigen is unknown. V dropped 8 bases and J dropped 4 bases, with 24 bases sitting between them. This CDR3 spans 17 amino acids. The germline gives CDR1 LNHDA, CDR2 SQIVND (reference sequence). The sample consisted of unstimulated CD4+ T cells sorted from spleen or lymph node cells, taken before intestinal transplant. The clonotype was recovered from a human donor who received an intestinal transplant. V and J are TRBV19 and TRBJ2-1, with a possible D match to TRBD1 (9 bases). CDR3 sequence: CASQLTGGGGGYNEQFF. CDR3 in DNA: TGTGCCAGTCAACTTACAGGGGGCGGCGGGGGGTACAATGAGCAGTTCTTC.